One sample yielded the 31 T cell receptor beta chains listed below, sequenced in a study of T cell responses to AZD1222 COVID-19 vaccine. Sequencing used immunoSEQ multiplex PCR; TCRdb keeps in-frame clones, though not all of them. The table has 110,000 to 150,000 clones, approximately 91% seen once; the top ten hold around 2.1%. The source material was peripheral blood, sampled 28 days after the second AZD1222 dose. The receptor source for this set is an adult who received the AZD1222 COVID-19 vaccine.

The rearrangement joins TRBV5-8 to TRBJ2-5; TRBD1 aligns across 12 bases. The germline CDR1 and CDR2 sequences are SGHTS and YDEGEE. This CDR3 has 15 residues. Trimming at V came to 4 bases and at J to 5 bases, leaving 6 bases not matched to a gene. The CDR3 loop reads CASSMGQGAGETQYF. In nucleotides, the CDR3 is TGTGCCAGCAGCATGGGACAGGGGGCAGGGGAGACCCAGTACTTC.

The V call is TRBV9, the J call TRBJ2-7; 7 bases fit TRBD2. V shed 2 bases and J 6 bases; nucleotides not matched to a gene: 2. CDR1 and CDR2 (germline): SGDLS, YYNGEE. CDR3 size: 12 residues. CDR3 sequence: CASSVGGSEQYF. The CDR3 DNA follows: TGTGCCAGCAGCGTCGGGGGGAGCGAGCAGTACTTC. The complete variable domain, with remaining parts taken from reference TRBV9 and TRBJ2-7, reads DSGVTQTPKHLITATGQRVTLRCSPRSGDLSVYWYQQSLDQGLQFLIQYYNGEERAKGNILERFSAQQFPDLHSELNLSSLELGDSALYFCASSVGGSEQYFGPGTRLTVT.

This chain links TRBV4-2 with TRBJ2-3; perhaps TRBD1 as D (6 bases). The germline CDR1 and CDR2 sequences are LGHNA and YNFKEQ. The V end lost 0 bases, the J end lost 3 bases, and 7 bases lay between the germline ends. The length of the CDR3 is 14 residues. The CDR3 DNA follows: TGTGCCAGCAGCCAAGACAGGGGTACAGATACGCAGTATTTT. Translated: CASSQDRGTDTQYF.

V is TRBV5-1 and J is TRBJ2-1, with a weak D call TRBD1 (5 bases). V was pared by 0 bases and J by 0 bases, with 7 bases between. CDR3 length: 15 amino acids. Per germline, CDR1 SGHRS and CDR2 YFSETQ. CDR3: CASSLGQGSYNEQFF. DNA of the CDR3: TGCGCCAGCAGCTTGGGGCAGGGCTCCTACAATGAGCAGTTCTTC.

V gene TRBV2 combines with J gene TRBJ1-5; D is unresolved. Germline V gives CDR1 SNHLY, CDR2 FYNNEI. With 2 bases removed from V and 9 bases from J, the gap between germline ends came to 11 bases. CDR3 length: 13 amino acids. CDR3 protein: CASSESPPVPQHF. Written as DNA, the CDR3 is TGTGCCAGCAGTGAATCCCCCCCTGTGCCCCAGCATTTT. Full variable domain (rest looked up from reference TRBV2 and TRBJ1-5): EPEVTQTPSHQVTQMGQEVILRCVPISNHLYFYWYRQILGQKVEFLVSFYNNEISEKSEIFDDQFSVERPDGSNFTLKIRSTKLEDSAMYFCASSESPPVPQHFGDGTRLSIL.

The chain combines TRBV19 with TRBJ2-3; 10 bases are shared with TRBD2. This CDR3 is built from 18 residues. V gave up 4 bases and J gave up 0 bases; unmatched junction bases: 10. Per germline, CDR1 LNHDA and CDR2 SQIVND (reference sequence). The CDR3 loop is CASSTWTSGTTSTDTQYF. The CDR3 DNA reads TGTGCCAGTAGTACTTGGACTAGCGGAACTACTAGCACAGATACGCAGTATTTT. The whole variable domain, remainder taken from reference TRBV19 and TRBJ2-3, is DGGITQSPKYLFRKEGQNVTLSCEQNLNHDAMYWYRQDPGQGLRLIYYSQIVNDFQKGDIAEGYSVSREKKESFPLTVTSAQKNPTAFYLCASSTWTSGTTSTDTQYFGPGTRLTVL.

The chain uses TRBV3-1 (or the pseudogene TRBV3-2) and TRBJ2-3; D is undetermined. This CDR3 has 11 amino acids. Germline V gives CDR1 LGHDT, CDR2 YNNKEL (reference sequence). Trimming pared 2 bases from V and 6 bases from J, leaving 3 bases between. Here the CDR3 DNA reads TGTGCCAGCAGCCAAATGGATACGCAGTATTTT. This sequence encodes CASSQMDTQYF.

The chain uses TRBV5-1 and TRBJ2-5; 8 bases agree with TRBD1. Germline V lookup: CDR1 SGHRS, CDR2 YFSETQ. The CDR3 is made up of 13 amino acids. The J segment lost 5 bases and the V segment lost 2 bases, leaving 2 bases of the junction unmatched. This CDR3 is CASSFWTGETQYF. The CDR3 bases are TGCGCCAGCAGCTTCTGGACAGGGGAGACCCAGTACTTC.

This clone turned up a few times. The chain recombines TRBV6-5 with TRBJ1-1; D is unresolved. Germline V CDR1 and CDR2: MNHEY, SVGAGI. Trimming took off 7 bases at V and 1 base at J, with 10 bases between the two ends. The CDR3 runs to 13 residues. DNA for the CDR3: TGTGCCAGCATCATGAAAGAGAACACTGAAGCTTTCTTT. It codes for CASIMKENTEAFF.

This chain joins TRBV2 and TRBJ2-5; D is uncertain. The V gene's germline CDR1 is SNHLY and CDR2 FYNNEI. Trimming stripped 8 bases from V and 2 bases from J, with 21 bases between. The CDR3 totals 16 residues. The CDR3 protein is CASQIPGSSGQETQYF. CDR3 nucleotides: TGTGCCAGCCAGATCCCCGGGTCCTCAGGTCAAGAGACCCAGTACTTC.

This chain connects TRBV4-1 to TRBJ2-1; 14 bases fit TRBD2. Germline assignment: CDR1 MGHRA and CDR2 YSYEKL. V lost 1 base and J lost 13; bases outside the gene matches: 6. CDR3 length: 15 amino acids. CDR3 loop: CASSQGGLAGGLQFF. CDR3 bases: TGCGCCAGCAGCCAAGGTGGACTAGCGGGAGGTTTACAGTTCTTC.

This chain links TRBV11-3 with TRBJ1-1; no clear D gene. CDR3 length: 13 amino acids. V dropped 1 base and J dropped 1 base, with 4 bases sitting between them. Germline CDR1 is SGHNT and CDR2 is YENEEA. CDR3 in DNA: TGTGCCAGCAGCTTAGGAACGAACACTGAAGCTTTCTTT. Its protein product is CASSLGTNTEAFF.

The chain uses TRBV2 and TRBJ2-1; 9 bases fit TRBD2. The CDR3 is made up of 14 amino acids. Germline-derived CDR1 and CDR2 are SNHLY and FYNNEI. The trim removed 2 bases at V and 5 bases at J, leaving 1 base unmatched. The CDR3 spells CASSERLADNEQFF. The DNA for the CDR3 is TGTGCCAGCAGTGAAAGACTAGCGGACAATGAGCAGTTCTTC.

The chain links TRBV29-1 to TRBJ2-3; D may be TRBD2 (6 bases). V lost 8 bases, J lost 2 bases, and 20 bases lay in between. This CDR3 has 15 amino acids. CDR1 and CDR2 (germline): SQVTM, ANQGSEA. The CDR3 DNA sequence: TGCAGCACAACCCGGACTATCACTGACACAGATACGCAGTATTTT. Its protein is CSTTRTITDTDTQYF.

The chain uses TRBV9 and TRBJ2-1, with unresolved D. This CDR3 spans 15 amino acids. Germline assignment: CDR1 SGDLS and CDR2 YYNGEE. The V end was cut by 2 bases, the J end by 8 bases, with 17 bases between. The DNA of the CDR3 is TGTGCCAGCAGCGTTTCTTACGGGCTAACCCATGAGCAGTTCTTC. Protein sequence: CASSVSYGLTHEQFF. Variable domain in full (rest from reference TRBV9 and TRBJ2-1): DSGVTQTPKHLITATGQRVTLRCSPRSGDLSVYWYQQSLDQGLQFLIQYYNGEERAKGNILERFSAQQFPDLHSELNLSSLELGDSALYFCASSVSYGLTHEQFFGPGTRLTVL.

The chain carries TRBV3-1 (or the pseudogene TRBV3-2) and TRBJ1-1, with TRBD1 matching over 7 bases. Germline CDR1 and CDR2: LGHDT and YNNKEL (reference sequence). The CDR3 contains 15 residues. With V trimmed by 4 bases and J by 0 bases, 5 bases remained unmatched. The chain's CDR3 is CASSLRTGMNTEAFF. The CDR3 DNA is TGTGCCAGCAGCCTCCGGACAGGAATGAACACTGAAGCTTTCTTT.

The V gene is TRBV6-5, the J gene TRBJ2-3; no clear D gene. Germline CDR1 MNHEY, CDR2 SVGAGI. The V end was cut by 0 bases, the J end by 4 bases, with 5 bases between. The CDR3 length is 13 residues. CDR3 region: CASSYSTADTQYF. In nucleotides, the CDR3 is TGTGCCAGCAGTTACTCGACCGCAGATACGCAGTATTTT.

The CDR3: CASSVDRGHDYGYTF. DNA for the CDR3: TGTGCCAGTAGTGTGGACAGGGGGCATGACTATGGCTACACCTTC. The rearrangement joins TRBV19 to TRBJ1-2, with 11 bases matching TRBD1. The germline V gene encodes CDR1 LNHDA and CDR2 SQIVND (reference sequence). CDR3 length: 15 residues. V was pared by 5 bases and J by 3 bases, with 5 bases of the junction left unmatched.

V gene TRBV5-1 combines with J gene TRBJ1-6, with D possibly TRBD1 on 5 matching bases. Germline CDR1 is SGHRS and CDR2 is YFSETQ. V shed 3 bases and J shed 4 bases, with 11 bases lying between them. This CDR3 has 15 residues. The CDR3 loop is CASSSGTSYNSPLHF. The CDR3 DNA sequence: TGCGCCAGCAGCTCAGGGACTTCGTATAATTCACCCCTCCACTTT. Full variable domain (rest looked up from reference TRBV5-1 and TRBJ1-6): KAGVTQTPRYLIKTRGQQVTLSCSPISGHRSVSWYQQTPGQGLQFLFEYFSETQRNKGNFPGRFSGRQFSNSRSEMNVSTLELGDSALYLCASSSGTSYNSPLHFGNGTRLTVT.

In its sample, this clone was seen a few times. CDR3 coding DNA: TGTGCCAGCAGGGTGGGACAGGGGCTCTATGGCTACACCTTC. Translating it yields CASRVGQGLYGYTF. The chain combines TRBV27 with TRBJ1-2; the match to TRBD1 covers 10 bases. Germline loops: CDR1 MNHEY, CDR2 SMNVEV (reference sequence). The ends lost 6 bases at V and 4 bases at J; junction bases unmatched: 5. The CDR3 consists of 14 residues.

In nucleotides, the CDR3 is TGTGCCAGCAGTTTATCATTCAGAAGAAACTATGGCTACACCTTC. Translating gives CASSLSFRRNYGYTF. The chain links TRBV27 to TRBJ1-2; D is uncertain. Deletions cut 0 bases from V and 2 bases from J, with 10 bases between. CDR3 length: 15 residues. Germline assignment: CDR1 MNHEY and CDR2 SMNVEV (reference sequence).

This chain connects TRBV10-1 to TRBJ1-1; tentatively, D is TRBD1 (6 bases). CDR1 and CDR2 from the germline V gene are WNHNN and SYGVQD (reference sequence). The V gene lost 6 bases and the J gene lost 0 bases, with 23 bases spanning the gap. The CDR3 has 18 amino acids. Written as DNA, the CDR3 is TGCGCCAGCAGAAATAGAAAGGACAGCGGAGGGCTGAACACTGAAGCTTTCTTT. Translated: CASRNRKDSGGLNTEAFF.

The chain has TRBV11-2 and TRBJ2-7; D unresolved. CDR3 length: 13 amino acids. Germline V gene sequence: CDR1 SGHAT, CDR2 FQNNGV. Trimming cost V 3 bases and J 6 bases, with 12 bases left between them. The CDR3 spells CASSLGLVFEQYF. CDR3 nucleotide sequence: TGTGCCAGCAGCTTGGGGTTGGTTTTCGAGCAGTACTTC.

The V call is TRBV5-8, the J call TRBJ1-3; D not resolved. Germline V lookup: CDR1 SGHTS, CDR2 YDEGEE. Trimming stripped 0 bases from V and 4 bases from J, with 11 bases between. CDR3 length: 15 residues. CDR3 in DNA: TGTGCCAGCAGCTTGGAACCCCTACGAGGAAACACCATATATTTT. This gives the protein CASSLEPLRGNTIYF.

The chain links TRBV10-1 to TRBJ2-1, with D unresolved. Per the germline V gene, CDR1 is WNHNN and CDR2 is SYGVQD (reference sequence). The CDR3 consists of 12 residues. The germline V and J ends were trimmed by 8 bases and 7 bases, with 12 bases remaining between them. The DNA of the CDR3 is TGCGCCAGCGGCCCCGGGTGGAATGAGCAGTTCTTC. Its translation: CASGPGWNEQFF.

The gene calls are TRBV7-8 and TRBJ2-7, with no clear D. Between the trimmed V and J ends, which lost 4 bases and 0 bases, there was a span of 10 bases. Germline V gene sequence: CDR1 SGHVS, CDR2 FQNEAQ. This CDR3 region has 14 residues. The CDR3 protein is CASSSGRVSYEQYF. Here the CDR3 DNA reads TGTGCCAGCAGCTCCGGACGGGTCTCCTACGAGCAGTACTTC. Full variable domain (remainder filled in from reference TRBV7-8 and TRBJ2-7): GAGVSQSPRYKVAKRGQDVALRCDPISGHVSLFWYQQALGQGPEFLTYFQNEAQLDKSGLPSDRFFAERPEGSVSTLKIQRTQQEDSAVYLCASSSGRVSYEQYFGPGTRLTVT.

This clone was recorded a few times. V gene TRBV6-5 combines with J gene TRBJ2-7; TRBD1 aligns across 9 bases. The germline V gene has CDR1 MNHEY and CDR2 SVGAGI. This CDR3 is built from 11 residues. The CDR3 nucleotides are TGTGGTACGACAGGGGGGTACGAGCAGTACTTC. Encoded protein: CGTTGGYEQYF.

The chain combines TRBV7-3 with TRBJ2-7; the D gene could be TRBD1 or TRBD2 (5 bases each). V shed 2 bases and J shed 2 bases, with 10 bases lying between them. The CDR3 is 14 residues long. CDR1 is SGHTA, CDR2 FQGTGA, per germline. This CDR3 reads CASSLGGTAYEQYF. CDR3 nucleotide sequence: TGTGCCAGCAGCTTAGGTGGGACCGCCTACGAGCAGTACTTC.

The chain combines TRBV5-1 with TRBJ2-1; perhaps TRBD1 as D (5 bases). The CDR3 sequence is 13 residues long. Germline CDR1 and CDR2: SGHRS and YFSETQ. Trimming left V 0 bases short and J 13 bases short, with 14 bases between. The CDR3 reads CASSLEAGQSQFF. Here the CDR3 DNA reads TGCGCCAGCAGCTTGGAGGCAGGACAATCTCAGTTCTTC.

This clone was recorded once. V and J are TRBV7-9 and TRBJ2-1, with 8 bases identical to TRBD2. Germline V CDR1 and CDR2: SEHNR, FQNEAQ (reference sequence). V shed 5 bases, J shed 0 bases, and the junction held 9 bases outside the gene matches. This CDR3 region has 17 residues. The CDR3 DNA is TGTGCCAGCAGCCCCAGCGGGGGCCTAAGCTCCTACAATGAGCAGTTCTTC. Translating gives CASSPSGGLSSYNEQFF.

The chain recombines TRBV27 with TRBJ1-4; TRBD1 might be the D (6 bases). Germline CDR1 and CDR2: MNHEY and SMNVEV (reference sequence). The CDR3 is made up of 15 amino acids. V lost 2 bases and J lost 2, with 9 bases in between. The CDR3, as DNA: TGTGCCAGCAGTTTACGGGGGGCTACTAATGAAAAACTGTTTTTT. Translating it yields CASSLRGATNEKLFF.